This TCR beta chain was observed in a study of blood T cells in healthy people across ages. Study context: Using template switching, researchers captured about one barcoded beta molecule for each two T cells. Whole-study findings and limits: Expanded clonotype changes were possibly confounded by unknown donor CMV status. Older age coincided with a roughly linear decline in TCR beta diversity per million T cells. Fewer expanded clones and more diversity marked long-lived versus aged donors.

With 6 bases removed from V and 2 bases from J, the gap between germline ends came to 11 bases. The CDR3 covers 13 residues. This clonotype was counted ten times or more. The antigen is undetermined. A sample-barcoded 5' primer and a J-beta primer mix were used in a second PCR of roughly 7 to 11 cycles. Using its own MiXCR run on the 5' RACE reads, TCRdb lists one record per CDR3 protein. The table has about 1.4 million distinct CDR3 sequences, approximately 59% seen once. The sequencing input was blood. The source of this sequence is a man younger than 35 in good health. The chain recombines TRBV12-3 or TRBV12-4 with TRBJ2-7; perhaps TRBD1 as D (6 bases). This chain's CDR3 is CASSPGHTYEQYF. The CDR3 DNA reads as TGTGCCAGCAGCCCGGGACACACCTACGAGCAGTACTTC.